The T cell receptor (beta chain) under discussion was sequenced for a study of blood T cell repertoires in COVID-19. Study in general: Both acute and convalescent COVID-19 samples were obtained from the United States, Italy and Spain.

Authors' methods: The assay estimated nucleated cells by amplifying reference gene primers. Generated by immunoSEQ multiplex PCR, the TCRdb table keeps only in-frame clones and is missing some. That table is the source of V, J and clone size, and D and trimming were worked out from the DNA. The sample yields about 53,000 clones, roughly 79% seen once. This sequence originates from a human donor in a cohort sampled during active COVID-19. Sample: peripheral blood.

Written as DNA, the CDR3 is TGTGCCAGCAGCTTAATACAGGGAACCAGGTCCTATAATTCACCCCTCCACTTT. Translating gives CASSLIQGTRSYNSPLHF. The chain couples TRBV7-9 to TRBJ1-6; a possible D gene is TRBD1 (6 bases). Trimming removed 2 bases at V and 1 base at J, with 15 bases between. Germline V gene sequence: CDR1 SEHNR, CDR2 FQNEAQ (reference sequence). CDR3 length: 18 amino acids.